These T cell receptor beta chains were read from a single sample in a study of blood T cell repertoires in COVID-19. Assay used: immunoSEQ multiplex PCR; TCRdb lists only in-frame clones, some missing. The sample has over 250,000 clones, 80% to 90% seen once. Specimen: PBMCs or T cells enriched from blood (not recorded which). The receptors were sampled from a man aged 25-45 years with acute COVID-19. CDR3s include the opening cysteine and the closing phenylalanine or tryptophan.

V gene,J gene,CDR3 protein
TRBV5-4,TRBJ2-1,CASSLDLAGGYNEQFF
TRBV9,TRBJ2-1,CASSVDTSGSYEQFF
TRBV9,TRBJ1-4,CASSVGDSEKLFF
TRBV6-1,TRBJ1-1,CASSDPDRLNTEAFF
TRBV28,TRBJ1-4,CAGTRATNEKLFF
TRBV2,TRBJ2-6,CASIPATLGTGANVLTF
TRBV14,TRBJ1-1,CASSQVQGLTEAFF
TRBV19,TRBJ1-3,CASTNRGPGNTIYF
TRBV3-1/TRBV3-2,TRBJ2-1,CASSQDQRLLFEQFF
TRBV12-3/TRBV12-4,TRBJ1-2,CASSFFAGGYTF
TRBV7-2,TRBJ1-5,CASSFSNQPQHF
TRBV6-5,TRBJ1-1,CASNGNTEAFF
TRBV5-6,TRBJ1-6,CASSLGQGGSPLHF
TRBV11-2,TRBJ2-5,CASLLPAEETQYF
TRBV7-8,TRBJ2-5,CASSLVISGGSGAQYF
TRBV7-9,TRBJ1-5,CASSNPGQGANQPQHF
TRBV24-1,TRBJ1-2,CATSDPGGTYGYTF
TRBV12-3/TRBV12-4,TRBJ1-1,CASSLETGGQAFF
TRBV19,TRBJ2-2,CASSPMSRQGGELFF
TRBV28,TRBJ1-3,CASSSSGQDRRRNTIYF
TRBV2,TRBJ2-1,CASSAGGRANGEQFF
TRBV12-5,TRBJ2-1,CASGYYRDSSYNEQFF
TRBV6-5,TRBJ1-2,CASSSDQGFSYGYTF
TRBV27,TRBJ2-1,CASSFEGVRYNEQFF
TRBV5-8,TRBJ1-2,CASSLASPGGGYTF
TRBV4-1,TRBJ1-5,CASSQTDNSNQPQHF
TRBV3-1/TRBV3-2,TRBJ2-6,CASSFSSGANVLTF
TRBV6-5,TRBJ2-5,CASSMSGQSETQYF
TRBV7-2,TRBJ2-5,CASSLGAGETQYF
TRBV27,TRBJ2-4,CASRGLGGGKNIQYF
TRBV19,TRBJ1-2,CASSPLGPYGYTF
TRBV5-5,TRBJ1-5,CASSLGVGGAPQHF
TRBV7-2,TRBJ2-3,CASSLDRRADTQYF
TRBV5-1,TRBJ1-2,CASSLVAGAEGYTF
TRBV20-1,TRBJ2-4,CSATEPTLNIQYF
TRBV19,TRBJ2-5,CASSNPYGVQETQYF
TRBV19,TRBJ2-1,CASSSKGLNNEQFF
TRBV5-1,TRBJ2-6,CASSFTGLAGANVLTF
TRBV5-1,TRBJ1-2,CASSPQGDYGYTF
TRBV30,TRBJ1-5,CAWKAAGVGRNQPQHF
TRBV21-1,TRBJ1-5,CASSKEMWTAEPSNQPQHF
TRBV19,TRBJ1-1,CASSIGGGNTEAFF
TRBV9,TRBJ1-2,CASNRGAGETLYGYTF
TRBV30,TRBJ2-1,CAWSRIAGAEQFF
TRBV11-2,TRBJ2-2,CASTLLSNTGELFF
TRBV9,TRBJ1-1,CASSVSDRGRTEAFF
TRBV9,TRBJ2-1,CASSVGLGATSDNEQFF
TRBV3-1/TRBV3-2,TRBJ1-1,CASSQAGSYHTEAFF
TRBV5-4,TRBJ2-1,CASSIGLAGPSGEQFF
TRBV3-1/TRBV3-2,TRBJ2-3,CASSQVLAGGTSTDTQYF
TRBV5-1,TRBJ2-3,CASSSGQFFTDTQYF
TRBV5-8,TRBJ1-1,CASRGGTEAFF
TRBV11-2,TRBJ1-6,CASSPSGGRSNSPLHF